This entry lists 17 T cell receptor beta chains sequenced from one sample in a study of early T cells in non-severe SARS-CoV-2 infection. Each CDR3 protein is one row after TCRdb ran MiXCR on the 5' RACE reads. The data hold 30,000 or so distinct CDR3 sequences, with more than 6% observed a single time. Material for sequencing was whole blood. The receptors stem from an adult who was a healthcare worker with PCR-confirmed SARS-CoV-2 infection or an uninfected control (not recorded which).

This clonotype was found a few times. The rearrangement uses TRBV28 and TRBJ1-1; no clear D. The V end lost 6 bases, the J end lost 1 base, and 12 bases lay between the germline ends. The V gene's germline CDR1 is MDHEN and CDR2 SYDVKM. The CDR3 length is 14 residues. DNA of the CDR3: TGTGCCAGCAGCGGGGTGGGCCGGAACACTGAAGCTTTCTTT. This gives the protein CASSGVGRNTEAFF.

The sample holds many counts of this clonotype. CDR3 protein: CASSERETQYF. The CDR3 DNA is TGTGCCAGCAGCGAAAGGGAGACCCAGTACTTC. The V gene is TRBV7-2, the J gene TRBJ2-5, with D unresolved. The V and J ends lost 5 bases and 5 bases respectively, with 6 bases between them. Germline V gene data show CDR1 as SGHTA and CDR2 as FQGNSA. The CDR3 is made up of 11 amino acids.

This clonotype was recorded at least ten times. For the CDR3, the DNA is TGTGCCTGGAGTGTGACCAAGCTAGCGGGAGCGGATACGCAGTATTTT. As protein: CAWSVTKLAGADTQYF. The V and J genes are TRBV30 and TRBJ2-3; 10 bases line up with TRBD2. J was trimmed by 6 bases and V by 0 bases; bases with no gene match: 9. CDR1 GTSNPN and CDR2 SVGIG come from the germline V gene (reference sequence). This CDR3 has 16 residues.

This clonotype was counted ten times or more. The chain combines TRBV29-1 with TRBJ2-3; 8 bases align to TRBD2. Trimming removed 2 bases from V and 6 bases from J; junction bases left unmatched: 10. Per the germline V gene, CDR1 is SQVTM and CDR2 is ANQGSEA. CDR3 length: 15 amino acids. The CDR3, as DNA: TGCAGCGTTGAACAATATGGGACTAGTTCGGATACGCAGTATTTT. Translated: CSVEQYGTSSDTQYF.

The V call is TRBV6-5, the J call TRBJ2-2; TRBD2 matches 14 bases. The CDR3 spans 18 residues. Trimming cost V 6 bases and J 0 bases; bases outside gene matches: 6. Germline lookup yields CDR1 MNHEY and CDR2 SVGAGI. CDR3 coding DNA: TGTGCCAGCAGGGGACTAGCGGGAGCCATGCCGAACACCGGGGAGCTGTTTTTT. Protein: CASRGLAGAMPNTGELFF.

This clonotype was seen repeatedly, ten times or more. In DNA, the CDR3 is TGTGCCAGCACCAACGGGTGGTCTGAGCAGTTCTTC. It yields the protein CASTNGWSEQFF. This chain connects TRBV28 to TRBJ2-1, with unresolved D. The germline CDR1 and CDR2 sequences are MDHEN and SYDVKM. The CDR3 length is 12 residues. Trimming pared 7 bases from V and 9 bases from J, leaving 13 bases between.

This clonotype has a count of ten or more. The rearrangement links TRBV9 to TRBJ2-2, with D perhaps matching TRBD2 (6 bases). The CDR3 covers 15 residues. The germline V and J ends were trimmed by 0 bases and 6 bases, with 12 bases remaining between them. Germline V gene lookup returns CDR1 SGDLS and CDR2 YYNGEE. CDR3 nucleotides: TGTGCCAGCAGCGTAGTTGGAGGGGATGCCGGGGAGCTGTTTTTT. This encodes CASSVVGGDAGELFF.

This clonotype showed up just a few times. The V and J genes are TRBV12-3 or TRBV12-4 and TRBJ2-7; D call uncertain. With 5 bases removed from V and 12 bases from J, the gap between germline ends came to 23 bases. This CDR3 region has 14 residues. This CDR3 is CASSAPPSGRPPYF. The CDR3 nucleotides read TGTGCCAGCAGTGCCCCCCCTTCAGGTCGCCCGCCGTACTTC.

This clonotype came up a few times. The chain combines TRBV29-1 with TRBJ2-7; 8 positions match TRBD1. The V gene's germline CDR1 is SQVTM and CDR2 ANQGSEA. Trimming took 6 bases from V and 3 from J; bases not matched to a gene: 4. The CDR3 is 12 amino acids. The CDR3 loop is CSVSGQGYEQYF. CDR3 in DNA: TGCAGCGTATCAGGACAGGGCTACGAGCAGTACTTC.

This clonotype showed up many times. This chain uses TRBV19 with TRBJ2-5, with D possibly matching TRBD1 (6 bases). The CDR3 is 15 amino acids. Deletions cut 5 bases from V and 5 bases from J, with 18 bases between. Germline CDR1 and CDR2: LNHDA and SQIVND (reference sequence). This CDR3 reads CASSPNREMGETQYF. Written as DNA, the CDR3 is TGTGCCAGTAGTCCCAACAGGGAGATGGGGGAGACCCAGTACTTC.

This clonotype was detected a few times. V is TRBV3-1 and J is TRBJ2-1, with D possibly being TRBD2 (6 bases). The germline CDR1 and CDR2 sequences are LGHDT and YNNKEL (reference sequence). The CDR3 contains 15 residues. V was clipped by 3 bases and J by 6 bases, with 15 bases between them. This chain's CDR3 is CASSHEVRLVNEQFF. The CDR3 DNA is TGTGCCAGCAGCCACGAGGTAAGACTAGTCAATGAGCAGTTCTTC.

The chain links TRBV13 to TRBJ2-7, with D possibly being TRBD1 (6 bases). Germline CDR1 and CDR2: PRHDT and FYEKMQ (reference sequence). Deletions cut 1 base from V and 2 bases from J, with 12 bases between. The CDR3 sequence is 15 residues long. The CDR3 DNA follows: TGTGCCAGCAGCTTAGACAGGGAGTTCACCTACGAGCAGTACTTC. Protein product: CASSLDREFTYEQYF.

In its sample, this clonotype was seen many times. The chain uses TRBV7-9 and TRBJ2-2, with D possibly called TRBD1 or TRBD2 (5 bases each). Deletions cut 5 bases from V and 3 bases from J, with 13 bases between. The germline V gene encodes CDR1 SEHNR and CDR2 FQNEAQ (reference sequence). The CDR3 is made up of 15 amino acids. The CDR3 sequence is CASSLHVGDTGELFF. The DNA of the CDR3 is TGTGCCAGCAGCCTTCATGTGGGGGACACCGGGGAGCTGTTTTTT.

This clonotype has at least ten counts. The chain carries TRBV7-2 and TRBJ2-7, with D possibly TRBD2 on 5 matching bases. The CDR3 is 13 residues long. Looked up from germline, CDR1 is SGHTA and CDR2 is FQGNSA. Between the trimmed V and J ends, which lost 3 bases and 5 bases, there was a span of 11 bases. DNA for the CDR3: TGTGCCAGCAGCTTTGGGGAGTTGAACGAGCAGTACTTC. Translated, it gives CASSFGELNEQYF.

This clonotype was counted ten times or more. The chain links TRBV6-2 or TRBV6-3 to TRBJ2-1, with D unresolved. The ends were cut back, 4 bases at V and 9 bases at J, with 7 bases in the middle. The germline V gene encodes CDR1 MNHEY and CDR2 SVGEGT. The CDR3 has 11 residues. The CDR3 region is CASSSLIEQFF. The CDR3 DNA reads as TGTGCCAGCAGTTCTCTAATTGAGCAGTTCTTC.

This clonotype has more than one count but fewer than ten. The rearrangement uses TRBV18 and TRBJ2-3; tentative D call: TRBD1 (6 bases). The CDR3 length is 12 residues. CDR1 and CDR2 from the germline V gene are KGHSH and LQKENI. The V end was cut by 3 bases, the J end by 13 bases, with 14 bases between. CDR3 in amino acids: CASSPRTEQEYF. The CDR3 bases are TGTGCCAGCTCACCTAGGACAGAGCAGGAGTATTTT.

This clonotype was detected many times. The gene calls are TRBV18 and TRBJ2-7, with TRBD2 identical over 8 bases. The CDR3 extends over 15 amino acids. Trimming took 2 bases from V and 4 from J; bases not matched to a gene: 7. Germline CDR1 reads KGHSH; CDR2 reads LQKENI. CDR3 DNA: TGTGCCAGCTCACCAGGGGCGGGAGGTCAGTACGAGCAGTACTTC. As protein: CASSPGAGGQYEQYF.